These T cell receptor beta chains were read from a single sample in a study of identifying expanded T cells in peripheral blood. Clones were sequenced by immunoSEQ multiplex PCR, and TCRdb holds only the in-frame ones, with some missing. The table shows 95,000 to 100,000 clones, with roughly nine tenths occurring only once. Input material: blood. The receptors come from a person aged 18-70 years in good health. The CDR3 runs from the conserved cysteine through the conserved F or W. Fields, in order: J gene, CDR3 length, D gene, V gene, clone size, CDR3 DNA, CDR3 protein. The D gene is left open where the match is weak. Some rows have no size entry. The others give once, few or many, or a class for an expanded clone.

>TRBJ1-2|14|.|TRBV4-3|.
TGCGCCAGCAGCCAAGAAATCGTGGGATATGGCTACACCTTC
CASSQEIVGYGYTF
>TRBJ1-1|13|TRBD1|TRBV7-2|.
TGTGCCAGCAGTTCACAGGGGAGAACTGAAGCTTTCTTT
CASSSQGRTEAFF
>TRBJ1-6|16|.|TRBV10-3|.
TGTGCCATCAGTGAGTCGATGCCGGGACAAAATTCACCCCTCCACTTT
CAISESMPGQNSPLHF
>TRBJ1-3|13|TRBD1|TRBV13|.
TGTGCCACCTTCCGGGACAGGGGAAACACCATATATTTT
CATFRDRGNTIYF
>TRBJ2-7|15|TRBD1|TRBV10-2|.
TGCGCCAGCAGTGCGGGGACAGGGGATGGCTACGAGCAGTACTTC
CASSAGTGDGYEQYF
>TRBJ2-7|10|.|TRBV2|.
TGTGCCAGCGTTCAGAACGAGCAGTACTTC
CASVQNEQYF
>TRBJ2-4|14|.|TRBV5-1|.
TGCGCCAGCAGCTTTTCAAGTGGAGAAAACATTCAGTACTTC
CASSFSSGENIQYF
>TRBJ2-7|15|.|TRBV6-5|.
TGTGCCAGCAGCCATACGACAACGGGCCAGTACGAGCAGTACTTC
CASSHTTTGQYEQYF
>TRBJ2-3|15|.|TRBV6-5|.
TGTGCCAGCAGTGCTCCGGGCGGGGTCACAGATACGCAGTATTTT
CASSAPGGVTDTQYF
>TRBJ2-2|16|TRBD2|TRBV5-4|few
TGTGCCAGCAGCTCGGGGGTAGCGGGGAATCCCGGGGAGCTGTTTTTT
CASSSGVAGNPGELFF
>TRBJ1-4|14|TRBD1|TRBV6-5|.
TGTGCCAGCAGAGGACAGGCAACTAATGAAAAACTGTTTTTT
CASRGQATNEKLFF
>TRBJ1-5|17|.|TRBV4-3|.
TGCGCCAGCAGCCAAGATTGGAGCTACCTTAGCAATCAGCCCCAGCATTTT
CASSQDWSYLSNQPQHF
>TRBJ2-1|15|TRBD2|TRBV6-5|.
TGTGCCAGCAGTTACCGGCTAGCGGGCTACAATGAGCAGTTCTTC
CASSYRLAGYNEQFF
>TRBJ2-5|15|.|TRBV11-2|.
TGTGCCAGCAGCTTAACCGTGGGGTATCGGAAGACCCAGTACTTC
CASSLTVGYRKTQYF
>TRBJ2-7|17|.|TRBV5-1|once
TGCGCCAGCAGCCTCGGGATGGGGCAGGGGAGAACCAACGAGCAGTACTTC
CASSLGMGQGRTNEQYF
>TRBJ1-4|19|TRBD1|TRBV14|.
TGTGCCAGCAGCCAAGCCAGGGGGACAGGGTCCTCGGTCGGTGAAAAACTGTTTTTT
CASSQARGTGSSVGEKLFF
>TRBJ2-5|14|.|TRBV10-3|.
TGTGCCACCCGTCTCGGGCGGAGCGGAGAGACCCAGTACTTC
CATRLGRSGETQYF
>TRBJ2-7|15|TRBD2|TRBV9|.
TGTGCCAGCAGCGTAGCTGGCGGGGGGGCCTACGAGCAGTACTTC
CASSVAGGGAYEQYF
>TRBJ2-7|15|.|TRBV6-4|once
TGTGCCAGCAGGGACAGTGCCCGGTGGAGCTACGAGCAGTACTTC
CASRDSARWSYEQYF
>TRBJ2-7|13|.|TRBV27|.
TGTGCCAGCAGGCGGGCAGGGATCTACGAGCAGTACTTC
CASRRAGIYEQYF
>TRBJ1-5|12|.|TRBV25-1|many
TGTGCCAGCAGTGATGGTCGGCAGCCCCAGCATTTT
CASSDGRQPQHF
>TRBJ1-1|15|.|TRBV5-5|.
TGTGCCAGCAGCCCTGGGAGAGGGGTGAACACTGAAGCTTTCTTT
CASSPGRGVNTEAFF
>TRBJ2-2|16|TRBD1|TRBV5-1|.
TGCGCCAGCAGCTTGACCGGACAGGGAAGCACCGGGGAGCTGTTTTTT
CASSLTGQGSTGELFF
>TRBJ2-7|15|.|TRBV2|.
TGTGCCAGCAGGCGGGGCGCAACGAGCTCCTACGAGCAGTACTTC
CASRRGATSSYEQYF
>TRBJ2-2|17|.|TRBV4-2|.
TGTGCCAGCAGCCAATCTACGAGAGGGACAAAGGCCGGGGAGCTGTTTTTT
CASSQSTRGTKAGELFF
>TRBJ2-7|15|TRBD1|TRBV7-7|.
TGTGCCAGCAGCCACCCGGGACAGCGGTCCTACGAGCAGTACTTC
CASSHPGQRSYEQYF
>TRBJ2-5|11|.|TRBV7-9|.
TGTGCCAGCAGTTCCGAAGAGACCCAGTACTTC
CASSSEETQYF
>TRBJ2-1|16|TRBD2|TRBV15|once
TGTGCCACCAGCAGGGCCGGGACTAGGGTTTCGAATGAGCAGTTCTTC
CATSRAGTRVSNEQFF
>TRBJ2-1|15|TRBD1|TRBV30|.
TGTGCCTGGAGTGCCGGGACAGGGCGGTTCAATGAGCAGTTCTTC
CAWSAGTGRFNEQFF
>TRBJ2-3|16|TRBD2|TRBV25-1|.
TGTGCCAGCAAAGATAGCGGGGGGTTCGGCACAGATACGCAGTATTTT
CASKDSGGFGTDTQYF
>TRBJ1-2|13|.|TRBV25-1|once
TGTGCCAGCAGTGAAGGATTGAACTATGGCTACACCTTC
CASSEGLNYGYTF
>TRBJ2-5|14|TRBD2|TRBV7-2|.
TGTGCCAGCAGCCCGTCTTGGGGGGGGGAGACCCAGTACTTC
CASSPSWGGETQYF
>TRBJ1-2|15|TRBD1|TRBV7-9|.
TGTGCCAGCAGCTCTTGGACAGGATCTAACTATGGCTACACCTTC
CASSSWTGSNYGYTF
>TRBJ1-4|13|.|TRBV18|.
TGTGCCAGCTCACCAAGTGGGGCAGAGAAACTGTTTTTT
CASSPSGAEKLFF
>TRBJ1-1|12|.|TRBV6-5|.
TGTGCCAGCAGTAAGGGCGGCACTGAAGCTTTCTTT
CASSKGGTEAFF
>TRBJ1-5|19|.|TRBV6-1|.
TGTGCCAGCAGTGAGATAATAGAAGCCAGGGGATATAGCAGGCAGCCCCAGCATTTT
CASSEIIEARGYSRQPQHF
>TRBJ2-1|15|.|TRBV7-6|.
TGTGCCAGCAGCTTGGAACTAGCTCCGGGTGGGGAGCAGTTCTTC
CASSLELAPGGEQFF
>TRBJ1-6|14|.|TRBV6-6|few
TGTGCCAGCACTCAGGCTTTTAGATTAGGACCCCTCCACTTT
CASTQAFRLGPLHF
>TRBJ1-3|16|.|TRBV28|.
TGTGCCAGCAGTTTGTTCAGGGGTACGTCTGGAAACACCATATATTTT
CASSLFRGTSGNTIYF
>TRBJ2-7|15|.|TRBV7-8|.
TGTGCCAGCAGCTTACACCAGGGAACGTCCTACGAGCAGTACTTC
CASSLHQGTSYEQYF
>TRBJ1-1|12|.|TRBV5-6|.
TGTGCCAGCAGCTTAGGTCCGGGGGAAGCTTTCTTT
CASSLGPGEAFF
>TRBJ2-3|13|.|TRBV5-6|.
TGTGCCAGCAGCCCGGACACGGGGTTTTCTACGGATTTT
CASSPDTGFSTDF
>TRBJ1-1|16|.|TRBV4-1|.
TGCGCCAGCAGCCAACTCGGGCAGGGTGGGAACACTGAAGCTTTCTTT
CASSQLGQGGNTEAFF
>TRBJ2-3|18|.|TRBV18|.
TGTGCCAGCTCACCCTTGAGAGGGGGAGTGCCCAGCACAGATACGCAGTATTTT
CASSPLRGGVPSTDTQYF
>TRBJ2-5|16|TRBD1|TRBV7-9|.
TGTGCCAGCAGCTTGGGACAGGGTGGGACACAAGAGACCCAGTACTTC
CASSLGQGGTQETQYF
>TRBJ1-6|17|TRBD1|TRBV7-2|.
TGTGCCAGCAGCTTAGGGCCAGCGGGACAGGGGGGTTCACCCCTCCACTTT
CASSLGPAGQGGSPLHF
>TRBJ1-3|16|.|TRBV9|.
TGTGCCAGCAGCCCGGGGGGAACCCCCTCTGGAAACACCATATATTTT
CASSPGGTPSGNTIYF
>TRBJ2-5|18|TRBD2|TRBV5-4|.
TGTGCCAGCAGCCCGCGCTTCACTAGCGGGGGGGCCAAAGAGACCCAGTACTTC
CASSPRFTSGGAKETQYF
>TRBJ1-3|13|.|TRBV6-5|.
TGTGCCAGCAGTTTGGCTTCGGGAAACACCATATATTTT
CASSLASGNTIYF
>TRBJ2-5|15|TRBD2|TRBV5-1|.
TGCGCCAGCAGCCCGGGACTAGCGGGCCAAGAGACCCAGTACTTC
CASSPGLAGQETQYF
>TRBJ2-7|14|.|TRBV6-6|.
TGTGCCAGCACGGTTTCGAGGGCGAAACCCGAGCAGTACTTC
CASTVSRAKPEQYF
>TRBJ1-3|17|.|TRBV2|.
TGTGCCAGCAGTTCTCACCCGACACCCTTCTCTGGAAACACCATATATTTT
CASSSHPTPFSGNTIYF
>TRBJ2-6|15|TRBD2|TRBV6-5|.
TGTGCCACCTCATGGGGGGGCTCTGGGGCCAACGTCCTGACTTTC
CATSWGGSGANVLTF
>TRBJ1-2|14|.|TRBV29-1|.
TGCAGCGTCGGCGGACTCCTGGAAAACTATGGCTACACCTTC
CSVGGLLENYGYTF
>TRBJ2-3|15|TRBD2|TRBV5-1|.
TGCGCCAGCAGCTTTAGCGGGGGCCTCACAGATACGCAGTATTTT
CASSFSGGLTDTQYF
>TRBJ1-2|13|.|TRBV7-2|.
TGTGCCAGCAGCTCCCCTTCTAACTATGGCTACACCTTC
CASSSPSNYGYTF
>TRBJ1-2|14|TRBD1|TRBV5-8|.
TGTGCCAGCAGCTCGACAGGGGGAGACTATGGCTACACCTTC
CASSSTGGDYGYTF
>TRBJ1-6|16|.|TRBV19|.
TGTGCCAGTAGTATAAAAGGGCCCTCCTATAATTCACCCCTCCACTTT
CASSIKGPSYNSPLHF
>TRBJ2-5|14|.|TRBV11-2|few
TGTGCCAGCAGCTTAGTCGGGACATTCCGGGACCAGTACTTC
CASSLVGTFRDQYF